The next 17 T cell receptor beta chains were all read from a single sample in a study of T cell responses to AZD1222 COVID-19 vaccine. Method: immunoSEQ multiplex PCR; TCRdb's copy keeps in-frame clones and lacks some. The sample has tens of thousands of clones; around nine tenths are singletons. The specimen was peripheral blood, collected 28 days after the second AZD1222 dose. Receptors originate from an adult who received the AZD1222 COVID-19 vaccine.

This rearrangement joins TRBV9 to TRBJ1-2; TRBD1 is a possible D gene (6 bases). Per the germline V gene, CDR1 is SGDLS and CDR2 is YYNGEE. The CDR3 loop spans 14 amino acids. V was clipped by 0 bases and J by 8 bases, with 14 bases between them. The CDR3, as DNA: TGTGCCAGCAGCGTAGCTGGGGGGGCGATGGGCTACACCTTC. Amino acid sequence: CASSVAGGAMGYTF.

This clone came up a few times. The CDR3 DNA reads TGTGCCAGCAGCTTGGACTTAGCGGGGGGACGCTACGAGCAGTACTTC. It encodes CASSLDLAGGRYEQYF. V is TRBV5-4 and J is TRBJ2-7; 10 bases align to TRBD2. V was pared by 0 bases and J by 3 bases, with 6 bases of the junction left unmatched. The CDR3 runs to 16 residues. The germline CDR1 and CDR2 sequences are SGHNT and YYREEE (reference sequence).

This clone was seen just once. The chain's CDR3 is CASSEGTGGNTIYF. The DNA for the CDR3 is TGCGCCAGCAGCGAGGGGACAGGGGGAAACACCATATATTTT. The genes are TRBV5-1 and TRBJ1-3, with 9 bases fitting TRBD1. Trimming cost V 4 bases and J 4 bases; bases outside gene matches: 3. This CDR3 is built from 14 residues. Germline CDR1 is SGHRS and CDR2 is YFSETQ.

The J gene is TRBJ2-3, the V gene TRBV10-3; perhaps TRBD2 as D (6 bases). The CDR3 sequence is 15 residues long. Germline CDR1 ENHRY, CDR2 SYGVKD. The germline V and J ends were trimmed by 4 bases and 0 bases, with 11 bases remaining between them. This CDR3 is CAISVGLTSTDTQYF. CDR3 coding DNA: TGTGCCATCAGTGTGGGACTTACTAGCACAGATACGCAGTATTTT.

This chain uses TRBV18 with TRBJ2-7; a weak D match, TRBD2 (6 bases). Germline V gene sequence: CDR1 KGHSH, CDR2 LQKENI. The CDR3 contains 15 residues. V was clipped by 2 bases and J by 3 bases, with 14 bases between them. The DNA for the CDR3 is TGTGCCAGCTCACCAGGGGCGGGACTCAGCTACGAGCAGTACTTC. Translated: CASSPGAGLSYEQYF.

This chain uses TRBV3-1 (or the pseudogene TRBV3-2) with TRBJ2-2, with D possibly TRBD1 on 5 matching bases. CDR1 LGHDT and CDR2 YNNKEL come from the germline V gene (reference sequence). Deletions cut 4 bases from V and 5 bases from J, with 17 bases between. CDR3 size: 16 residues. CDR3 sequence: CASSPGRTSGTGELFF. For the CDR3, the DNA is TGTGCCAGCAGCCCTGGCAGGACCTCAGGGACCGGGGAGCTGTTTTTT.

This chain uses TRBV2 with TRBJ1-1; a possible D gene is TRBD1 (5 bases). CDR3 length: 14 amino acids. Trimming removed 7 bases at V and 5 bases at J, with 17 bases between. Germline V gives CDR1 SNHLY, CDR2 FYNNEI. In DNA, the CDR3 is TGTGCCAGCACCATAATACTCCGGGGGACTGAAGCTTTCTTT. It is translated as CASTIILRGTEAFF.

There are a few counts of this clone. V gene TRBV7-8 combines with J gene TRBJ2-1; 10 bases are shared with TRBD2. The CDR3 spans 14 residues. V shed 6 bases, J shed 4 bases, and the junction held 3 bases outside the gene matches. Germline V lookup: CDR1 SGHVS, CDR2 FQNEAQ. As DNA, the CDR3 is TGTGCCAGCAGAAGCGGGGGGGTGTACAATGAGCAGTTCTTC. Its translation is CASRSGGVYNEQFF.

Note on this clone: Other DNA sequences from this sample encode an identical CDR3 as well. The chain uses TRBV19 and TRBJ1-6, with D perhaps TRBD1 (5 bases). CDR1 and CDR2 from the germline V gene are LNHDA and SQIVND (reference sequence). CDR3 length equals 16 residues. The germline V and J ends were trimmed by 1 base and 7 bases, with 14 bases remaining between them. The CDR3 DNA reads as TGTGCCAGTAGTATAGGAGCAGCGCGGGGGAATTCACCCCTCCACTTT. Translating gives CASSIGAARGNSPLHF.

For this clone: Other DNA sequences within the sample encode an identical CDR3. V is TRBV7-2 and J is TRBJ2-7; 7 bases align to TRBD1. After removal of 1 base from V and 2 bases from J, the junction contained 2 bases not matched to a gene. The CDR3 length is 14 residues. Per germline, CDR1 SGHTA and CDR2 FQGNSA. As DNA, the CDR3 is TGTGCCAGCAGCTTAGGACAGGGTGCCTACGAGCAGTACTTC. This codes for CASSLGQGAYEQYF.

The chain links TRBV18 to TRBJ1-1, with no clear D. The CDR3 runs 15 residues. CDR1 KGHSH and CDR2 LQKENI come from the germline V gene. V dropped 2 bases and J dropped 3 bases, with 13 bases sitting between them. Here the CDR3 reads CASSPGFSSDTEAFF. The CDR3 nucleotides are TGTGCCAGCTCACCAGGGTTTAGCTCGGACACTGAAGCTTTCTTT. Drawing the rest from reference TRBV18 and TRBJ1-1, the complete variable domain is NAGVMQNPRHLVRRRGQEARLRCSPMKGHSHVYWYRQLPEEGLKFMVYLQKENIIDESGMPKERFSAEFPKEGPSILRIQQVVRGDSAAYFCASSPGFSSDTEAFFGQGTRLTVV.

This CDR3 is CASALAGNYEQYF. As DNA, the CDR3 is TGTGCTAGTGCCCTCGCCGGGAACTACGAGCAGTACTTC. The chain combines TRBV12-5 with TRBJ2-7; D is perhaps TRBD2 (5 bases). The germline gives CDR1 LGHNT, CDR2 FRNRAP. Trimming removed 7 bases from V and 3 bases from J, with 13 bases in between. There are 13 residues in the CDR3. The full variable domain, in which reference TRBV12-5 and TRBJ2-7 provide the parts outside the CDR3, is DARVTQTPRHKVTEMGQEVTMRCQPILGHNTVFWYRQTMMQGLELLAYFRNRAPLDDSGMPKDRFSAEMPDATLATLKIQPSEPRDSAVYFCASALAGNYEQYFGPGTRLTVT.

This chain joins TRBV11-2 and TRBJ2-2; the D is unclear. The CDR3 is made up of 14 amino acids. Germline values: CDR1 SGHAT, CDR2 FQNNGV. V lost 1 base and J 3 bases, leaving 6 bases between the germline ends. CDR3 sequence (DNA): TGTGCCAGCAGCTTAGCGGCCTACACCGGGGAGCTGTTTTTT. Translating gives CASSLAAYTGELFF.

The rearrangement joins TRBV5-8 to TRBJ1-1, with D perhaps TRBD1 (5 bases). The V gene's germline CDR1 is SGHTS and CDR2 YDEGEE. V was trimmed by 3 bases and J by 1 base, leaving 13 bases between them. The CDR3 has 15 residues. CDR3: CASSSGTYKNTEAFF. The DNA of the CDR3 is TGTGCCAGCAGCTCCGGGACTTATAAGAACACTGAAGCTTTCTTT.

This chain joins TRBV7-3 and TRBJ2-3; D might be TRBD1 (6 bases). The CDR3 extends over 15 amino acids. V shed 5 bases and J shed 2 bases, with 14 bases lying between them. Germline V gene data show CDR1 as SGHTA and CDR2 as FQGTGA. The CDR3 DNA reads as TGTGCCAGCAGCGACCGGGACACACTCACAGATACGCAGTATTTT. Translating it yields CASSDRDTLTDTQYF. The variable domain in full, with the rest retrieved from reference TRBV7-3 and TRBJ2-3, is GAGVSQTPSNKVTEKGKYVELRCDPISGHTALYWYRQSLGQGPEFLIYFQGTGAADDSGLPNDRFFAVRPEGSVSTLKIQRTERGDSAVYLCASSDRDTLTDTQYFGPGTRLTVL.

This rearrangement joins TRBV6-5 to TRBJ1-6, with D possibly TRBD1 on 6 matching bases. The V and J ends lost 8 bases and 10 bases respectively, with 18 bases between them. CDR1 and CDR2 (germline): MNHEY, SVGAGI. There are 14 residues in the CDR3. In DNA form, the CDR3 reads TGTGCCAGCGGGGGGGGGCAGGGAATGTCACCCCTCCACTTT. Translating it yields CASGGGQGMSPLHF.

J is TRBJ1-1 and V is TRBV3-1 (or the pseudogene TRBV3-2); D is uncertain. The CDR3 runs 13 residues. CDR1 and CDR2 (germline): LGHDT, YNNKEL (reference sequence). The ends were cut back, 4 bases at V and 4 bases at J, with 10 bases in the middle. Here the CDR3 DNA reads TGTGCCAGCAGCCGAGGGTACGGCACTGAAGCTTTCTTT. This gives the protein CASSRGYGTEAFF.